This T cell receptor beta chain was observed in a study of blood T cells in healthy people across ages. The table lists this clonotype with a few counts. For the second PCR, which ran for about 7 to 11 cycles, a sample-barcoded 5' primer and a J-beta primer mix were used. Via MiXCR, TCRdb re-called the 5' RACE reads, giving one row per CDR3 protein. The table includes about 380,000 distinct CDR3 sequences, 52% detected once. Trimming left V 6 bases short and J 3 bases short, with 17 bases between. The CDR3 is made up of 14 amino acids. Germline-derived CDR1 and CDR2 are SQVTM and ANQGSEA. The sequencing sample was made of blood. The chain recombines TRBV29-1 with TRBJ2-5, with D possibly matching TRBD1 (5 bases). This clonotype was sampled from a man in his 60s in good health. The CDR3 protein is CSVPEEGAEETQYF. The CDR3 bases are TGCAGCGTCCCCGAGGAAGGGGCTGAAGAGACCCAGTACTTC. Full variable domain (remainder filled in from reference TRBV29-1 and TRBJ2-5): SAVISQKPSRDICQRGTSLTIQCQVDSQVTMMFWYRQQPGQSLTLIATANQGSEATYESGFVIDKFPISRPNLTFSTLTVSNMSPEDSSIYLCSVPEEGAEETQYFGPGTRLLVL.